This record covers a single T cell receptor (beta chain). The sample comes from a study of T cell changes during pregnancy in multiple sclerosis. The CDR3 has 16 residues. V lost 5 bases and J lost 0; bases outside the gene matches: 7. Germline V gene data show CDR1 as MDHEN and CDR2 as SYDVKM. Some clones are missing from TCRdb's copy, which holds only in-frame ones; the method was immunoSEQ multiplex PCR. The sample contains 70,000 to 100,000 clones, 80% to 95% of which appear only once. The starting material was peripheral blood, obtained in the third trimester of pregnancy. The rearrangement uses TRBV28 and TRBJ1-5, with 7 positions matching TRBD1. This TCR was recovered from a female donor in good health, enrolled as a control in a pregnancy study. The CDR3 DNA is TGTGCCAGCAGTGAACAGGGGATATCTAGCAATCAGCCCCAGCATTTT. It encodes CASSEQGISSNQPQHF. Looking up the rest from reference TRBV28 and TRBJ1-5 gives the full variable domain: DVKVTQSSRYLVKRTGEKVFLECVQDMDHENMFWYRQDPGLGLRLIYFSYDVKMKEKGDIPEGYSVSREKKERFSLILESASTNQTSMYLCASSEQGISSNQPQHFGDGTRLSIL.